The entry below gives a single TCR beta chain sequence along with its context. Its antigen is not known. The data were taken from a study of T cell responses to AZD1222 COVID-19 vaccine. The study's findings and limits: At baseline, seropositivity was found in only a handful of AZD1222 recipients. Without day 14 samples, only post-peak T cell repertoires were studied. Donors in the cohort were predominantly white British and more often female, and clonal diversity was possibly underestimated. Breadth and depth of Spike-specific TCRs rose after two AZD1222 doses.

Profiled with immunoSEQ multiplex PCR; TCRdb holds only in-frame clones, not every one. The sample has approximately 150,000 clones; roughly nine tenths are singletons. The germline V gene encodes CDR1 WNHNN and CDR2 SYGVQD (reference sequence). Deletions cut 7 bases from V and 6 bases from J, with 15 bases between. The CDR3 consists of 14 residues. The sequences come from peripheral blood, collected on day 0 of AZD1222 vaccination. The TCR was taken from an adult in good health. This chain uses TRBV10-1 with TRBJ2-2, with D tentatively TRBD1 (5 bases). CDR3 sequence reads: CASMDTVGSGELFF. The CDR3 nucleotides are TGCGCCAGCATGGACACCGTCGGCTCCGGGGAGCTGTTTTTT.